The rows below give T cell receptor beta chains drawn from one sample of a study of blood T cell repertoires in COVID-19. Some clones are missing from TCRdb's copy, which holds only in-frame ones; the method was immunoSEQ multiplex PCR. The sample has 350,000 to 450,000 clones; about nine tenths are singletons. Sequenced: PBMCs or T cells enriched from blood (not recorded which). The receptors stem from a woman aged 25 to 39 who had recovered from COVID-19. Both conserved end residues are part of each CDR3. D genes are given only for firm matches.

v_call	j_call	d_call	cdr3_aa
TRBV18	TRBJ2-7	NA	CASSLTWGVENEQYF
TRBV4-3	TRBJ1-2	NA	CASSQDTLVTVYGYTF
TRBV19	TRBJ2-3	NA	CASSMMQGGADTQYF
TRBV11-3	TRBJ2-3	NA	CASSLAGEGTQYF
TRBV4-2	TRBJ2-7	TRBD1	CASSRSGTGADEQYF
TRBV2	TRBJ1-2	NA	CASSAAGLRDGYTF
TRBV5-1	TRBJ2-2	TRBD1	CASSLNRGNTGELFF
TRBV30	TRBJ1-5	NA	CAWSTDTGEGQPQHF
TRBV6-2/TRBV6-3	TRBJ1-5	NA	CASSYGGGGHQPQHF
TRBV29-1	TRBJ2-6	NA	CSVDVRGAGANVLTF
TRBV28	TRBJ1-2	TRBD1	CASSLSLGQGGRRGYTF
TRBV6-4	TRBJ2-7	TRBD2	CASSLLAGSTYEQYF
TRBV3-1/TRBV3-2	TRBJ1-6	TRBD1	CASGTGLLLGNSPLHF
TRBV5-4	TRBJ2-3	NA	CASSSGLIQTDTQYF